This entry describes one T cell receptor (beta chain). Relative to the germline gene, one junction end is altered; a read error may explain this. This sample was taken from a study of T cell responses to AZD1222 COVID-19 vaccine. Method: immunoSEQ multiplex PCR; TCRdb's copy keeps in-frame clones and lacks some. Of 100,000 or so clones in the sample, around nine tenths were seen once. Sequences were derived from peripheral blood, sampled on day 0 of AZD1222 vaccination. The TCR sequence derives from an adult in good health.

CDR3 loop: CASSRGTDTNEQFF. CDR3 nucleotides: TGTGCTAGCAGCCGCGGGACGGATACGAATGAGCAGTTCTTC. This chain uses TRBV7-7 with TRBJ2-1, with D possibly being TRBD2 (6 bases). This CDR3 contains 14 residues. CDR1 SSHAT and CDR2 FNYEAQ come from the germline V gene (reference sequence).